The clone carrying this T cell receptor beta chain was observed a few times. From germline, CDR1 is SNHLY and CDR2 FYNNEI. CDR3 size: 14 residues. Trimming took 4 bases from V and 4 from J, leaving 10 bases between them. The data originate from a study of blood T cell repertoires in COVID-19. The assay was immunoSEQ multiplex PCR, and TCRdb's table has in-frame clones only and misses some. The table has some 220,000 clones, 80% to 90% seen once. The receptor was derived from a woman aged 55-70 years who had recovered from COVID-19. What was sequenced was peripheral blood. The rearrangement joins TRBV2 to TRBJ2-2; D not resolved. The CDR3: CASSGQRFTGELFF. Written as DNA, the CDR3 is TGTGCCAGCAGTGGCCAGAGGTTCACCGGGGAGCTGTTTTTT.